One and the same sample provided the 8 T cell receptor beta chains below, sequenced in a study of blood T cells in healthy people across ages. Primed by a sample-barcoded 5' primer and a J-beta primer mix, a second PCR proceeded for 7 to 11 cycles. TCRdb passed the 5' RACE reads through MiXCR, listing each CDR3 protein once. The table records 650,000 or so distinct CDR3 sequences, 52% of them present only once. The sequenced sample was blood. Receptors were obtained from a woman older than 75 in good health.

This clonotype was detected only a few times. V gene TRBV29-1 combines with J gene TRBJ1-4; 10 nucleotides line up with TRBD1. Germline V CDR1 and CDR2: SQVTM, ANQGSEA. With 7 bases clipped from V and 6 bases from J, the junction kept 8 bases outside the gene matches. The CDR3 consists of 14 residues. This CDR3 reads CSAILTGGHEKLFF. The CDR3 coding sequence is TGCAGCGCCATACTGACAGGGGGCCATGAAAAACTGTTTTTT.

In regard to this clonotype: This could be a read error, since a much larger clone is one nucleotide away. The CDR3 bases are TGTGCCAGCAGGACAACTAGCGCACAGGGCTCCTACAAGGAGCAGTTCTTC. As protein: CASRTTSAQGSYKEQFF. The V and J genes are TRBV3-1 and TRBJ2-1; TRBD2 might be the D (7 bases). Germline CDR1 is LGHDT and CDR2 is YNNKEL (reference sequence). The CDR3 totals 17 residues.

This clonotype appeared a few times. The chain employs TRBV20-1 and TRBJ2-1; D is perhaps TRBD2 (6 bases). This CDR3 has 15 amino acids. The V end lost 3 bases, the J end lost 0 bases, and 12 bases lay between the germline ends. Germline V gives CDR1 DFQATT, CDR2 SNEGSKA (reference sequence). This CDR3 reads CSARLLASSYNEQFF. CDR3 nucleotides: TGCAGTGCTAGGCTACTAGCTTCCTCCTACAATGAGCAGTTCTTC.

The chain carries TRBV29-1 and TRBJ2-7; 9 bases fit TRBD2. This CDR3 is built from 12 residues. From germline, CDR1 is SQVTM and CDR2 ANQGSEA. V dropped 4 bases and J dropped 7; count of bases not matched to a gene: 5. The CDR3 region is CSVVTSGREQYF. DNA of the CDR3: TGCAGCGTTGTGACTAGCGGTAGGGAGCAGTACTTC.

The chain has TRBV29-1 and TRBJ2-3, with D possibly matching TRBD2 (5 bases). The length of the CDR3 is 15 residues. The V gene lost 2 bases and the J gene lost 2 bases, with 14 bases spanning the gap. Germline V CDR1 and CDR2: SQVTM, ANQGSEA. CDR3 coding DNA: TGCAGCGTTGAAATCGCTCCGGGGAACACAGATACGCAGTATTTT. This translates into CSVEIAPGNTDTQYF.

J is TRBJ2-1 and V is TRBV29-1; either TRBD1 or TRBD2 may fit D (6 bases each). The CDR3 contains 15 residues. The V gene lost 4 bases and the J gene lost 1 base, with 14 bases spanning the gap. Germline CDR1 is SQVTM and CDR2 is ANQGSEA. The CDR3 bases are TGCAGCGTTGTACCCGGGGGCGGGTCCTACAATGAGCAGTTCTTC. This codes for CSVVPGGGSYNEQFF.

The chain joins TRBV5-4 to TRBJ2-6; TRBD1 agrees at 9 bases. CDR1 is SGHNT, CDR2 YYREEE, per germline (reference sequence). The CDR3 loop spans 16 amino acids. The V and J ends lost 4 bases and 3 bases, in that order; junction bases with no gene match: 5. The DNA for the CDR3 is TGTGCCAGCAGCCGGGACAGGGAAATTGGGGCCAACGTCCTGACTTTC. Amino acid sequence: CASSRDREIGANVLTF.

This clonotype was seen many times. The V call is TRBV20-1, the J call TRBJ1-6; 9 bases match TRBD1. This CDR3 has 15 residues. Per germline, CDR1 DFQATT and CDR2 SNEGSKA (reference sequence). The ends lost 6 bases at V and 7 bases at J; junction bases unmatched: 10. The CDR3 DNA reads TGCAGTGCCCGGTTGGGGACAGGGTACAATTCACCCCTCCACTTT. It translates to CSARLGTGYNSPLHF.